The 12 T cell receptor beta chains given below trace back to one sample, sequenced in a study of T cell repertoires in cytomegalovirus infection. A single record per CDR3 protein comes from TCRdb applying MiXCR to the reads. This table holds approximately 500,000 distinct CDR3 sequences, more than 20% found once. Sequenced material: PBMCs. The source of these receptors is a human donor in good health (CMV status not recorded). Some clones in this sample may be carry-over from other donors' samples.

There are many counts of this clonotype. The chain has TRBV7-2 and TRBJ1-5; TRBD1 is a possible D gene (6 bases). Germline lookup yields CDR1 SGHTA and CDR2 FQGNSA. The V gene lost 8 bases and the J gene lost 9 bases, with 17 bases spanning the gap. The CDR3 extends over 13 amino acids. The CDR3 here is CASLGQLGGPQHF. Written as DNA, the CDR3 is TGTGCCAGCCTCGGACAGTTGGGAGGGCCCCAGCATTTT.

The genes are TRBV30 and TRBJ2-1, with 7 nucleotides matching TRBD2. V lost 2 bases and J lost 2; bases outside the gene matches: 12. There are 17 residues in the CDR3. Germline CDR1 and CDR2: GTSNPN and SVGIG (reference sequence). DNA for the CDR3: TGTGCCTGGAGTCCCGACCGGGGGGTAGTGGCCTACAATGAGCAGTTCTTC. Its translation is CAWSPDRGVVAYNEQFF.

The chain carries TRBV6-5 and TRBJ2-6; no firm D call. The CDR3 extends over 17 amino acids. Trimming left V 0 bases short and J 2 bases short, with 11 bases between. CDR1 is MNHEY and CDR2 is SVGAGI in the germline V gene. CDR3 loop: CASSYSWRTTGANVLTF. As DNA, the CDR3 is TGTGCCAGCAGTTACTCCTGGCGGACCACTGGGGCCAACGTCCTGACTTTC.

This chain joins TRBV28 and TRBJ2-3, with 11 bases fitting TRBD2. Per the germline V gene, CDR1 is MDHEN and CDR2 is SYDVKM. With 7 bases clipped from V and 4 bases from J, the junction kept 34 bases outside the gene matches. CDR3 length: 24 residues. In DNA, the CDR3 is TGTGCCAGCACCCTTGCCCTAGCGAGACAGTCCTCGGGTCCTAGCGGGAGGTACCCAGATACGCAGTATTTT. Protein sequence: CASTLALARQSSGPSGRYPDTQYF.

The genes are TRBV19 and TRBJ1-1; D ambiguous. Trimming took 9 bases from V and 7 from J, leaving 12 bases between them. The germline CDR1 and CDR2 sequences are LNHDA and SQIVND (reference sequence). The length of the CDR3 is 11 residues. CDR3 protein: CASSGGGEAFF. The DNA for the CDR3 is TGTGCCAGCTCGGGAGGAGGTGAAGCTTTCTTT.

The rearrangement links TRBV23-1 to TRBJ2-1; D gene uncertain. TRBV23-1 is treated as an ORF (open reading frame) with a function not yet certain. The CDR3 extends over 16 amino acids. V was clipped by 2 bases and J by 1 base, with 12 bases between them. The CDR3 is CASSQDRRISYNEQFF. The DNA of the CDR3 is TGCGCCAGCAGTCAAGACCGACGGATATCCTACAATGAGCAGTTCTTC.

The chain has TRBV6-5 and TRBJ1-6; D is uncertain. The V end was cut by 7 bases, the J end by 9 bases, with 13 bases between. This CDR3 region has 13 residues. CDR1 and CDR2 (germline): MNHEY, SVGAGI. This CDR3 reads CASNDRAGSPLHF. The CDR3 DNA reads TGTGCCAGCAACGACCGGGCGGGTTCACCCCTCCACTTT.

Written as DNA, the CDR3 is TGTGCCAGCTCCCTGACTAGCGAGAGCTCCTACGAGCAGTACTTC. Protein product: CASSLTSESSYEQYF. The V call is TRBV28, the J call TRBJ2-7, with 8 bases lining up with TRBD2. The CDR3 has 15 residues. V gave up 8 bases and J gave up 0 bases; unmatched junction bases: 9. Germline V gives CDR1 MDHEN, CDR2 SYDVKM.

This chain links TRBV5-6 with TRBJ2-4; 8 bases match TRBD2. Germline lookup yields CDR1 SGHDT and CDR2 YYEEEE. The CDR3 runs to 14 residues. V lost 6 bases to trimming and J lost 10 bases; unmatched junction nucleotides: 12. Here the CDR3 reads CASNRGGVGEIQYF. The DNA of the CDR3 is TGTGCCAGCAATCGGGGGGGAGTCGGCGAAATTCAGTACTTC.

This CDR3 reads CASSGVGFTDTQYF. The DNA of the CDR3 is TGTGCCAGCAGTGGAGTAGGGTTCACAGATACGCAGTATTTT. This rearrangement joins TRBV7-9 to TRBJ2-3, with no clear D. The CDR3 is made up of 14 amino acids. The V gene's germline CDR1 is SEHNR and CDR2 FQNEAQ (reference sequence). The germline V and J ends were trimmed by 6 bases and 2 bases, with 12 bases remaining between them.

The J gene is TRBJ1-1, the V gene TRBV19; D perhaps matches TRBD1 (5 bases). The V end lost 4 bases, the J end lost 7 bases, and 13 bases lay between the germline ends. The CDR3 is made up of 13 amino acids. CDR1 is LNHDA and CDR2 is SQIVND in the germline V gene (reference sequence). CDR3: CASSRPWGLEAFF. CDR3 DNA sequence: TGTGCCAGTAGTAGACCCTGGGGCCTTGAAGCTTTCTTT. The variable domain in full, completed from reference TRBV19 and TRBJ1-1, reads DGGITQSPKYLFRKEGQNVTLSCEQNLNHDAMYWYRQDPGQGLRLIYYSQIVNDFQKGDIAEGYSVSREKKESFPLTVTSAQKNPTAFYLCASSRPWGLEAFFGQGTRLTVV.

This chain links TRBV19 with TRBJ2-2, with TRBD1 identical over 10 bases. CDR3 length: 16 residues. In germline, CDR1 is LNHDA, CDR2 SQIVND (reference sequence). J gave up 6 bases and V 4 bases, and 8 bases lay outside the gene matches. The CDR3 region has the DNA TGTGCCAGTAGTACCCCCCGACAGGGGGCCCCCGGGGAGCTGTTTTTT. It codes for CASSTPRQGAPGELFF. The variable domain in full, completed from reference TRBV19 and TRBJ2-2, reads DGGITQSPKYLFRKEGQNVTLSCEQNLNHDAMYWYRQDPGQGLRLIYYSQIVNDFQKGDIAEGYSVSREKKESFPLTVTSAQKNPTAFYLCASSTPRQGAPGELFFGEGSRLTVL.